The clone carrying this TCR beta chain was detected only a few times. The data originate from a study of blood T cell repertoires in COVID-19. Overall study context: Spain, Italy and the United States supplied samples that represented acute and convalescent COVID-19. In each case, the material was cDNA or gDNA derived from T cells, B-cell-depleted T cells, or PBMCs.

Germline CDR1 and CDR2: SNHLY and FYNNEI. This CDR3 has 12 amino acids. V lost 7 bases and J lost 4, with 10 bases in between. Per the study methods: Estimation of nucleated cell counts was performed using reference gene primer amplification. Assay: immunoSEQ multiplex PCR; the TCRdb copy retains only in-frame clones and omits some. Clone size and V and J calls were adopted from that table, with D and trimming inferred from the DNA. The sample shows 250,000 to 300,000 clones, around 83% of them seen only once. V usage is TRBV2 and J usage is TRBJ1-2; D is unclear. This sequence was found in a man aged 80 or over with acute or convalescent COVID-19. The sequencing sample was made of peripheral blood. DNA for the CDR3: TGTGCCAGCAATCTCCTTATCTATGGCTACACCTTC. Amino acids: CASNLLIYGYTF.